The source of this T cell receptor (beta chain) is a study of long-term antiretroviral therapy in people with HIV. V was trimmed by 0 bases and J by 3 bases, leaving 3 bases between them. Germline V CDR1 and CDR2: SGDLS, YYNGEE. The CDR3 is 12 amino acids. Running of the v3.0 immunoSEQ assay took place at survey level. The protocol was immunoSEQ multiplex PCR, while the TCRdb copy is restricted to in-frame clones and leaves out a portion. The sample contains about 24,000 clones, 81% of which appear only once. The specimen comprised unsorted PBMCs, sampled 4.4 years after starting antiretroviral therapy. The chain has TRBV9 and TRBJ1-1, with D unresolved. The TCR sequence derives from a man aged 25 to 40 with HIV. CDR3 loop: CASSVDDTEAFF. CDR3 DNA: TGTGCCAGCAGCGTAGACGACACTGAAGCTTTCTTT.